This T cell receptor beta chain is from a study of shared clonotypes between healthy human individuals. Study results and limitations: Clonotypes that were shared across a few donors made up approximately 5% of naive CD4 clonotypes.

The authors split each subset's genomic DNA evenly across several immunoSEQ plates. Original data processing: ImmunoSEQ supplied junction-only sequences lacking quality scores, so filtering was different. The repertoire was sequenced with immunoSEQ multiplex PCR; TCRdb's copy has only in-frame clones and lacks some. The V and J calls and the clone size are those of that table, but D and trimming were determined from the DNA. The data hold about 1,500,000 clones, with around 97% observed a single time. V trimming: 2 bases; J trimming: 6 bases; junction bases outside the gene matches: 7. Germline lookup yields CDR1 SNHLY and CDR2 FYNNEI. This CDR3 has 16 amino acids. Every donor was a Caucasian adult from Nashville, Tennessee. About this clone itself: Its target is unknown.

V gene TRBV2 combines with J gene TRBJ2-1, with 10 positions matching TRBD2. The sequence derives from a man in his thirties or forties in good health. Sequences were obtained from naive CD4+ T cells sorted from blood. The subset here: CD45RA+ positively selected. The chain's CDR3 is CASSEPLAGVINEQFF. The CDR3, as DNA: TGTGCCAGCAGTGAACCCCTAGCGGGAGTTATCAATGAGCAGTTCTTC.